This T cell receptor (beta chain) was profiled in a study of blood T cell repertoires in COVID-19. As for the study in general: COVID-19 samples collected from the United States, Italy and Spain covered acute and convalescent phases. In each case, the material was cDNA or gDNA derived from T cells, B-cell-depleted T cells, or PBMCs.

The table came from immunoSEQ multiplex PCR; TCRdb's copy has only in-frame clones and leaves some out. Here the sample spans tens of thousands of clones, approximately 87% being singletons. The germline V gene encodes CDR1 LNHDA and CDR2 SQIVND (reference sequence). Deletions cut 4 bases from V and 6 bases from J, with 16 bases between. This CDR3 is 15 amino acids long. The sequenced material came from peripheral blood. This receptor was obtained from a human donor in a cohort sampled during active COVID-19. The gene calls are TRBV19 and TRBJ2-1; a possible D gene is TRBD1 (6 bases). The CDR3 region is CASSKLSGAGNEQFF. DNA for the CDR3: TGTGCCAGTAGTAAGTTGTCAGGGGCAGGCAATGAGCAGTTCTTC.